This is a list of T cell receptor beta chains from one sample in a study of T-cell memory formation after mild COVID-19. TCRdb redid the calling of the 5' RACE reads with MiXCR, one entry per CDR3 protein. The top ten clones hold around 13% of a sample with a few hundred thousand distinct CDR3 sequences, nearly 25% of them seen once. The specimen was PBMCs or a T cell subset sorted from them (not recorded which). These receptor sequences come from an adult woman who had mild COVID-19 (a few samples of this study predate the infection). Cell type and time point are not known. CDR3s include the opening cysteine and the closing phenylalanine or tryptophan. The order of the fields is D gene, V gene, clone size, J gene, CDR3 protein, CDR3 DNA. D genes are given only for firm matches. Size values are once, few and many counts, or a class for expanded clones, and some rows have none.

>-|TRBV19|-|TRBJ2-7
CASSIGQTLGEQYF
TGTGCCAGTAGTATCGGGCAGACCCTCGGCGAGCAGTACTTC
>TRBD1|TRBV5-1|-|TRBJ2-4
CASSGAGTGKNIQYF
TGCGCCAGCAGCGGGGCAGGGACAGGAAAAAACATTCAGTACTTC
>TRBD1|TRBV27|few|TRBJ1-3
CASRGQGRSGNTIYF
TGTGCCAGCAGGGGACAGGGGCGCTCTGGAAACACCATATATTTT
>-|TRBV21-1|-|TRBJ2-5
CASSSRLAPFF
TGTGCCAGCAGCTCTCGACTAGCGCCCTTCTTC
>-|TRBV6-5|-|TRBJ1-4
CASSTHRASNEKLFF
TGTGCCAGCAGTACCCATCGGGCGAGCAATGAAAAACTGTTTTTT
>-|TRBV10-3|-|TRBJ1-1
CAISAERVRPEAFF
TGTGCCATCTCAGCAGAGAGGGTACGACCTGAAGCTTTCTTT
>-|TRBV6-2/TRBV6-3|-|TRBJ1-5
CASSYSTRGSNQPQHF
TGTGCCAGCAGTTACTCAACCAGGGGTAGCAATCAGCCCCAGCATTTT
>-|TRBV6-5|-|TRBJ2-7
CASSSDMEGREQYF
TGTGCCAGCAGTTCAGATATGGAGGGGCGCGAGCAGTACTTC
>TRBD2|TRBV20-1|few|TRBJ2-7
CSASHWERDYEQYF
TGCAGTGCCTCCCACTGGGAGCGGGATTACGAGCAGTACTTC
>-|TRBV5-6|few|TRBJ1-1
CASTRGNTEAFF
TGTGCCAGCACGCGGGGGAACACTGAAGCTTTCTTT
>TRBD1|TRBV6-1|-|TRBJ2-5
CASSEEPGTVYQETQYF
TGTGCCAGCAGTGAGGAGCCGGGGACAGTCTACCAAGAGACCCAGTACTTC
>TRBD2|TRBV7-8|few|TRBJ2-3
CASSLLASGSTDTQYF
TGTGCCAGCAGCTTACTGGCTAGCGGGAGCACAGATACGCAGTATTTT
>-|TRBV20-1|many|TRBJ2-1
CSARVAGGSAGAGNEQFF
TGCAGTGCTAGAGTTGCAGGGGGCTCAGCGGGAGCTGGGAATGAGCAGTTCTTC
>-|TRBV2|-|TRBJ2-2
CASSAFGELFF
TGTGCCAGCAGTGCGTTCGGGGAGCTGTTTTTT
>-|TRBV7-9|-|TRBJ1-4
CASSLDRSGGHEKLFF
TGTGCCAGCAGCTTAGACAGAAGTGGGGGGCACGAAAAACTGTTTTTT
>-|TRBV6-6|few|TRBJ1-2
CASSDRGQQDYGYTF
TGTGCCAGCAGCGACCGGGGTCAGCAGGACTATGGCTACACCTTC
>TRBD2|TRBV12-3/TRBV12-4|-|TRBJ2-1
CASSFGLAGVLNEQFF
TGTGCCAGCAGTTTTGGACTAGCGGGGGTCCTTAATGAGCAGTTCTTC
>-|TRBV4-2|-|TRBJ2-7
CASSQEGAENYEQYF
TGTGCCAGCAGCCAAGAGGGGGCGGAAAACTACGAGCAGTACTTC
>TRBD1|TRBV7-7|-|TRBJ2-3
CASSQAGGRGDTQYF
TGTGCCAGCAGCCAGGCAGGGGGCCGGGGGGATACGCAGTATTTT
>-|TRBV5-6|-|TRBJ2-7
CASSYVEGLGSYEQYF
TGTGCCAGCAGCTACGTTGAGGGTTTGGGCTCCTACGAGCAGTACTTC
>TRBD1|TRBV7-6|-|TRBJ2-7
CASSLATGGSSYEQYF
TGTGCCAGCAGCTTAGCAACAGGGGGGAGCTCCTACGAGCAGTACTTC
>-|TRBV5-1|-|TRBJ2-7
CASSTPRGRKNEQYF
TGCGCCAGCAGCACCCCACGGGGGCGAAAGAACGAGCAGTACTTC
>-|TRBV3-1|-|TRBJ1-6
CASSPDGDSPLHF
TGTGCCAGCAGCCCGGACGGTGATTCACCCCTCCACTTT
>-|TRBV6-5|-|TRBJ2-1
CASSYIGGEQFF
TGTGCCAGCAGTTACATTGGGGGAGAGCAGTTCTTC
>-|TRBV5-6|-|TRBJ1-1
CASSLGPWETENTEAFF
TGTGCCAGCAGCTTGGGTCCCTGGGAGACAGAGAACACTGAAGCTTTCTTT
>TRBD2|TRBV7-3|-|TRBJ2-7
CASSLLGGAVEQYF
TGTGCCAGCAGCTTACTCGGGGGGGCCGTCGAGCAGTACTTC
>-|TRBV10-3|once|TRBJ2-2
CAISESQDFTGELFF
TGTGCCATCAGTGAGTCACAGGATTTCACCGGGGAGCTGTTTTTT
>-|TRBV7-2|-|TRBJ1-1
CASSFGLAGRNTEAFF
TGTGCCAGCAGCTTCGGCCTTGCAGGGAGGAACACTGAAGCTTTCTTT
>-|TRBV30|-|TRBJ2-7
CAWSVIFQGSSYEQYF
TGTGCCTGGAGTGTAATTTTTCAGGGGAGCTCCTACGAGCAGTACTTC
>-|TRBV5-1|-|TRBJ1-4
CASSLGSLGDEKLFF
TGCGCCAGCAGCTTGGGTAGCTTGGGAGATGAAAAACTGTTTTTT
>-|TRBV7-3|-|TRBJ2-2
CASSFQPMGELFF
TGTGCCAGCAGCTTTCAGCCCATGGGGGAGCTGTTTTTT